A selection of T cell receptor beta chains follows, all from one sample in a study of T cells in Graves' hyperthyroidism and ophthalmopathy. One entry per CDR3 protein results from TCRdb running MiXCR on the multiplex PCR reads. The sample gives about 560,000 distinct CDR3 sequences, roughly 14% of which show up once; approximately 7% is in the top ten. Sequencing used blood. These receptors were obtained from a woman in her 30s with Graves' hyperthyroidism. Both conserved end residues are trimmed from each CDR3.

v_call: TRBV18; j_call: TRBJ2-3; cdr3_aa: ASSPLMKDSGTDTQY
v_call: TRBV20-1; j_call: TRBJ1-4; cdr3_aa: SASRGGTNEKLF
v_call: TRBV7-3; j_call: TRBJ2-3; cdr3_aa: ASSLSPGLAGGPIDTQY
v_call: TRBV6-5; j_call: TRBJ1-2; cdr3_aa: ASSYPNPPYGYT
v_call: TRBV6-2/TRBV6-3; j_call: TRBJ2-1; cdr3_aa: ASSSGSFYNEQF
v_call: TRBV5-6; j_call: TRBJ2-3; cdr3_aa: ASSQTGGRADTQY
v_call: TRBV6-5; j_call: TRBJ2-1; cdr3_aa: ASSYSPGQGSTEQF
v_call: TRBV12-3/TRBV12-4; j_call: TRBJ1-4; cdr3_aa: ASSLGWQENEKLF
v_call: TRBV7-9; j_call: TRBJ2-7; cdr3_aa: ASSYPTTREYEQY
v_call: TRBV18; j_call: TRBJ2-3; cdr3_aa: ASSPRPTDTQY
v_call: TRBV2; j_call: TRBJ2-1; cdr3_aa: ASSEGAQLRDRVYFEQF
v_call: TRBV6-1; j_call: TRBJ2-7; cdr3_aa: ASLAPRPPYEQY
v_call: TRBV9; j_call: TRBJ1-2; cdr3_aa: ASTSQTGVLGYT
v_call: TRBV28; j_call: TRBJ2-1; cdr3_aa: ASSFFAGGYNEQF
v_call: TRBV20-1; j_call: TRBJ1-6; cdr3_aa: SAQSGTAYSPLH
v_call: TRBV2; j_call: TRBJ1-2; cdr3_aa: ASSDDRGDYGYT
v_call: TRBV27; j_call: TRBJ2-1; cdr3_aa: ASSLSARENYNEQF
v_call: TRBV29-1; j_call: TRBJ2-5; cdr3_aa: SVGPSGGTQY
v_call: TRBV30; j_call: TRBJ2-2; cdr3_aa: AWSDGAGELF
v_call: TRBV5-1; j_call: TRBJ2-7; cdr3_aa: ASSLRTSSGYEQY
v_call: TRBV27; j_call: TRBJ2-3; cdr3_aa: ASTLLLAGGPGTQY
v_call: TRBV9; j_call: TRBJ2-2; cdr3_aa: ASSAGTFEGTGELF
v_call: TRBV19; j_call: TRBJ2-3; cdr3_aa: ASSTGTSGLTDTQY